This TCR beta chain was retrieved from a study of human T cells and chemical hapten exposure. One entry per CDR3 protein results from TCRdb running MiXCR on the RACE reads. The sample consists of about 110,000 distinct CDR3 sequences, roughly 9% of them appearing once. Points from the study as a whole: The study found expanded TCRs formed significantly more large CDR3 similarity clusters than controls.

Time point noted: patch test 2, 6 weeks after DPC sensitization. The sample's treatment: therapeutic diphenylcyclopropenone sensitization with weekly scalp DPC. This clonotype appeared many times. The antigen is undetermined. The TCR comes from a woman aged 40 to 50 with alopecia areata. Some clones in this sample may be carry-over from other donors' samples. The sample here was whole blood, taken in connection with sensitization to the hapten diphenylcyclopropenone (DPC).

The CDR3, as DNA: TGTGCCAGCAGTTTGGGGTTCACAGATACGCAGTATTTT. It specifies CASSLGFTDTQYF. This rearrangement joins TRBV28 to TRBJ2-3, with D hard to call. The germline V and J ends were trimmed by 3 bases and 2 bases, with 6 bases remaining between them. The CDR3 totals 13 residues. Germline V gene lookup returns CDR1 MDHEN and CDR2 SYDVKM.